This entry lists 13 T cell receptor beta chains sequenced from one sample in a study of identical twins. MiXCR was run by TCRdb on the 5' RACE reads, yielding one entry per CDR3 protein. The repertoire holds about 890,000 distinct CDR3 sequences, with 9% to 15% as singletons. These data were likewise used in another study, on yellow fever vaccine responses in identical twins.

The material sequenced was PBMCs. These receptors came from a woman younger than 35 in good health.

The table lists this clonotype with a few counts. The chain is built from TRBV10-3 and TRBJ1-5, with D tentatively TRBD1 (5 bases). Trimming stripped 6 bases from V and 5 bases from J, with 11 bases between. CDR1 ENHRY and CDR2 SYGVKD come from the germline V gene. The CDR3 is 13 amino acids. CDR3 sequence reads: CAISQQDDQPQHF. CDR3 DNA: TGTGCCATCAGCCAACAGGATGATCAGCCCCAGCATTTT.

This clonotype has only a few counts. The CDR3: CATSPFGDGELFF. CDR3 DNA sequence: TGCGCCACCTCCCCATTTGGGGACGGGGAGCTGTTTTTT. The chain uses TRBV5-1 and TRBJ2-2; D unresolved. Germline values: CDR1 SGHRS, CDR2 YFSETQ. Trimming removed 9 bases from V and 7 bases from J, with 16 bases in between. The CDR3 loop spans 13 amino acids.

This clonotype came up a few times. The chain uses TRBV3-1 and TRBJ2-3, with TRBD2 identical over 8 bases. Losses at the gene ends were 4 bases for V and 1 base for J; bases not matched to a gene: 7. The CDR3 runs 16 residues. Germline V CDR1 and CDR2: LGHDT, YNNKEL (reference sequence). The CDR3 here is CASSRGRPPGTDTQYF. In DNA form, the CDR3 reads TGTGCCAGCAGCCGCGGGAGGCCCCCTGGCACAGATACGCAGTATTTT.

This clonotype was found a few times. The V gene is TRBV6-5, the J gene TRBJ2-1; tentatively, D is TRBD2 (5 bases). V was shortened by 0 bases and J by 3 bases, with 12 bases between the two germline ends. Germline values: CDR1 MNHEY, CDR2 SVGAGI. The CDR3 spans 16 residues. CDR3 in DNA: TGTGCCAGCAGTTACTCGGTGGGAGATGACTACAATGAGCAGTTCTTC. It codes for CASSYSVGDDYNEQFF.

This clonotype was seen a few times. This chain links TRBV19 with TRBJ1-5; no reliable D call. V was shortened by 7 bases and J by 11 bases, with 12 bases between the two germline ends. There are 11 residues in the CDR3. Per germline, CDR1 LNHDA and CDR2 SQIVND (reference sequence). The CDR3: CASIGSASQHF. For the CDR3, the DNA is TGTGCCAGTATCGGGTCGGCGTCCCAGCATTTT.

The rearrangement joins TRBV29-1 to TRBJ2-2; TRBD2 matches 7 bases. Germline CDR1 reads SQVTM; CDR2 reads ANQGSEA. The CDR3 sequence is 12 residues long. V was clipped by 3 bases and J by 6 bases; unmatched bases: 1. CDR3 DNA: TGCAGCGTTGATGGACTAGCCGGGGAGCTGTTTTTT. It codes for CSVDGLAGELFF.

This clonotype was found a few times. The rearrangement uses TRBV5-1 and TRBJ2-1; 12 bases map to TRBD2. V gave up 0 bases and J gave up 2 bases; unmatched junction bases: 6. The CDR3 runs to 18 residues. Per germline, CDR1 SGHRS and CDR2 YFSETQ. The CDR3 is CASSLGRTSGAPYNEQFF. Here the CDR3 DNA reads TGCGCCAGCAGCTTGGGTCGGACTAGCGGGGCCCCCTACAATGAGCAGTTCTTC.

CDR3 sequence reads: CAMGERAGREQYF. The CDR3 bases are TGTGCCATGGGGGAGCGGGCAGGCCGTGAGCAGTACTTC. This rearrangement joins TRBV10-3 to TRBJ2-7; D might be TRBD2 (6 bases). The CDR3 covers 13 residues. Germline lookup yields CDR1 ENHRY and CDR2 SYGVKD. Deletions cut 9 bases from V and 7 bases from J, with 19 bases between.

The V and J genes are TRBV12-3 or TRBV12-4 and TRBJ2-2, with TRBD2 identical over 8 bases. V shed 3 bases, J shed 5 bases, and the junction held 5 bases outside the gene matches. The CDR3 sequence is 15 residues long. As DNA, the CDR3 is TGTGCCAGCAGTTTGCGGGGGGCCCTAACCGGGGAGCTGTTTTTT. Translating gives CASSLRGALTGELFF.

This chain joins TRBV11-2 and TRBJ1-6, with 9 bases fitting TRBD1. V was pared by 8 bases and J by 6 bases, with 11 bases of the junction left unmatched. Germline assignment: CDR1 SGHAT and CDR2 FQNNGV. This CDR3 has 16 residues. CDR3 region: CASASSGQGRNSPLHF. In DNA form, the CDR3 reads TGTGCCAGCGCCTCTTCCGGACAGGGGCGTAATTCACCCCTCCACTTT.

This rearrangement joins TRBV9 to TRBJ1-2, with D tentatively TRBD1 (5 bases). The CDR3 is 15 residues long. The germline CDR1 and CDR2 sequences are SGDLS and YYNGEE. V lost 2 bases to trimming and J lost 2 bases, with 13 bases between them. This chain's CDR3 is CASSVSLTENYGYTF. CDR3 nucleotides: TGTGCCAGCAGCGTGTCTTTGACAGAAAACTATGGCTACACCTTC.

This sequence joins TRBV2 and TRBJ2-5, with 9 positions matching TRBD1. The CDR3 consists of 15 residues. Germline V lookup: CDR1 SNHLY, CDR2 FYNNEI. V lost 6 bases and J lost 5; bases outside the gene matches: 10. The CDR3 protein is CASRETGGLTETQYF. The CDR3 nucleotides read TGTGCCAGCAGGGAAACAGGGGGCCTTACGGAGACCCAGTACTTC.

At least ten counts were recorded for this clonotype. The chain recombines TRBV10-3 with TRBJ1-1; D is ambiguous. CDR3 length: 14 residues. CDR1 ENHRY and CDR2 SYGVKD come from the germline V gene. Trimming left V 4 bases short and J 4 bases short, with 13 bases between. CDR3 sequence reads: CAISGGWMSTEAFF. In nucleotides, the CDR3 is TGTGCCATCAGTGGAGGGTGGATGTCCACTGAAGCTTTCTTT.